This T cell receptor (beta chain) was obtained from a study of response to subunit inactivated influenza vaccine. The CDR3 consists of 15 residues. Trimming pared 6 bases from V and 0 bases from J, leaving 12 bases between. TCRdb re-called the RT-PCR reads through MiXCR, storing one row per CDR3 protein. The profile shows 550,000 to 800,000 distinct CDR3 sequences, about a sixth of them singletons. Sample: PBMCs from blood, taken about 11 days after vaccination. This chain links TRBV6-7 with TRBJ2-1; D is ambiguous. TRBV6-7 is labeled an ORF, and its function is uncertain. This clonotype was sampled from a man between 50 and 59 years old who received an inactivated influenza vaccine. CDR3 in DNA: TGTGCCAGCAGATATGGGGTCCCCTCCTACAATGAGCAGTTCTTC. Encoded protein: CASRYGVPSYNEQFF.